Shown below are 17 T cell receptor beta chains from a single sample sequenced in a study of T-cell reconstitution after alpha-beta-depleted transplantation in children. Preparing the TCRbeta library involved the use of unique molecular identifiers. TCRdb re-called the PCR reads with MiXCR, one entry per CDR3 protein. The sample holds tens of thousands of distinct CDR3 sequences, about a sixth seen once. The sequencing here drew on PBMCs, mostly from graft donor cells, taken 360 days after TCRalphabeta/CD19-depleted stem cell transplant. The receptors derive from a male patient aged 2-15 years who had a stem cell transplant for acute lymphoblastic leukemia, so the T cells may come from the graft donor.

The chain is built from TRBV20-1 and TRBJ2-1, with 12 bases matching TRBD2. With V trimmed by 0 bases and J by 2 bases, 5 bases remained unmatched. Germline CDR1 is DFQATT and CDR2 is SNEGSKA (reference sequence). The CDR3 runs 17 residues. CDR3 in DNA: TGCAGTGCTAGAGATCCTAGCGGGAGGGCCGCCTACAATGAGCAGTTCTTC. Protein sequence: CSARDPSGRAAYNEQFF.

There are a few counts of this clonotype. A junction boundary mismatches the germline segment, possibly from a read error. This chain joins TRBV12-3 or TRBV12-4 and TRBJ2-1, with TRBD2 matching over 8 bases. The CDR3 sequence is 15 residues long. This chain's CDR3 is CASSVAGLGFNEQFF. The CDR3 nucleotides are TGTGCCAGCAGTGTAGCGGGACTAGGATTCAATGAGCAGTTCTTC.

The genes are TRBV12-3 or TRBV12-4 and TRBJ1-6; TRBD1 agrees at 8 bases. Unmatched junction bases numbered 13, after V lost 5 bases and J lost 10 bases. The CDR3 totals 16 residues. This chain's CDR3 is CASSTTTRGRRSPLHF. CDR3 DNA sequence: TGTGCCAGCAGTACAACAACCAGGGGGCGAAGGTCACCCCTCCACTTT.

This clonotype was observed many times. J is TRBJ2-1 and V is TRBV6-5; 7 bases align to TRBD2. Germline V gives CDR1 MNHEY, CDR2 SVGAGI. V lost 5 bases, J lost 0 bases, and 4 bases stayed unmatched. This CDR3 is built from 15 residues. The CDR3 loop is CASSIAGNSYNEQFF. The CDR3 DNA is TGTGCCAGCAGTATAGCGGGTAACTCCTACAATGAGCAGTTCTTC.

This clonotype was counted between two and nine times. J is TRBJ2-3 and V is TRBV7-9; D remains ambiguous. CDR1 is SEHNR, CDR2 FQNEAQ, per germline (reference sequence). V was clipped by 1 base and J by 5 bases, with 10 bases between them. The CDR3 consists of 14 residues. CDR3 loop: CASSLVVRLDTQYF. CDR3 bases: TGTGCCAGCAGCTTAGTTGTTCGGCTAGATACGCAGTATTTT.

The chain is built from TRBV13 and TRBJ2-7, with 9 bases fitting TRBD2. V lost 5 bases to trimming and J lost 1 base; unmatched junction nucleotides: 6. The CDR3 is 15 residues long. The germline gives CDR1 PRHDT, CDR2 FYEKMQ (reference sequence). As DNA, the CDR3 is TGTGCCAGCAGCCCTCAGGCGGGAGGGTCCTACGAGCAGTACTTC. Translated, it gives CASSPQAGGSYEQYF.

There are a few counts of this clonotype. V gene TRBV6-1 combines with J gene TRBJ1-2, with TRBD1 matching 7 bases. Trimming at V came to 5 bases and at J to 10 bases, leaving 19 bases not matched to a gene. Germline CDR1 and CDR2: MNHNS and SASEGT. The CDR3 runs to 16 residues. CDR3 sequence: CASSPRTGTGPGSYTF. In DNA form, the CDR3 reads TGTGCCAGCAGTCCTAGGACAGGTACAGGGCCCGGCTCCTACACCTTC.

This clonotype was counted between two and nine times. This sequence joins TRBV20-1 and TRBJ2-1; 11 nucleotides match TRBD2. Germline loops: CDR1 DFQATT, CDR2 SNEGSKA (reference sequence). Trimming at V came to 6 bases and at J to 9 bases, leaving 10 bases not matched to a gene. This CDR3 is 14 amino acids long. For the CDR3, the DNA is TGCAGTGCGCTACTAGCGGGAGTCGCGACTGAGCAGTTCTTC. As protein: CSALLAGVATEQFF.

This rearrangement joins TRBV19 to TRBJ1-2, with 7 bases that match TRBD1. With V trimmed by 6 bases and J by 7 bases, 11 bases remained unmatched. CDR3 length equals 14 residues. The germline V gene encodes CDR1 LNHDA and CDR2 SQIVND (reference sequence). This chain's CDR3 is CASRVLDRELGYTF. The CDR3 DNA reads TGTGCCAGTAGGGTCCTTGACAGGGAACTTGGCTACACCTTC.

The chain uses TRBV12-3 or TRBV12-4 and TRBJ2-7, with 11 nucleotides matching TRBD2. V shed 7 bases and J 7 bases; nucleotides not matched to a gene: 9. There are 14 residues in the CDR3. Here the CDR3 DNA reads TGTGCCAGCATCTTTAGCGGGAGGGCCTTAGAGCAGTACTTC. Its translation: CASIFSGRALEQYF.

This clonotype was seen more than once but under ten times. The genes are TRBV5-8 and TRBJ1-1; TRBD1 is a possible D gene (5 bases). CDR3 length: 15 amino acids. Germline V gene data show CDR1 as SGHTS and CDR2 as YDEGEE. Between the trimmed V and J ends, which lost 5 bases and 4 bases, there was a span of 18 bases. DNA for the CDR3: TGTGCCAGCAGTATTGAAATCAGGGTGAGCACTGAAGCTTTCTTT. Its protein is CASSIEIRVSTEAFF. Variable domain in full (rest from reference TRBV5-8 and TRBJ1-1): EAGVTQSPTHLIKTRGQQATLRCSPISGHTSVYWYQQALGLGLQFLLWYDEGEERNRGNFPPRFSGRQFPNYSSELNVNALELEDSALYLCASSIEIRVSTEAFFGQGTRLTVV.

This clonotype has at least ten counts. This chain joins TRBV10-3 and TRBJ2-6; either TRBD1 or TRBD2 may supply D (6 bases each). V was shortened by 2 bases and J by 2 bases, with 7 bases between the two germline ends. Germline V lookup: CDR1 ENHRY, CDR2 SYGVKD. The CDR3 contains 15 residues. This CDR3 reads CAISERGAGANVLTF. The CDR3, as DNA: TGTGCCATCAGTGAGAGGGGGGCTGGGGCCAACGTCCTGACTTTC.

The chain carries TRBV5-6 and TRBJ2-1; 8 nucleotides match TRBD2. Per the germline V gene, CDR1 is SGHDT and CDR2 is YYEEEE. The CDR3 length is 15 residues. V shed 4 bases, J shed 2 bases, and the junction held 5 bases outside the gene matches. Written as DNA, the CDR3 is TGTGCCAGCAGCGCTTTGGGACTAGCCTACAATGAGCAGTTCTTC. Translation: CASSALGLAYNEQFF.

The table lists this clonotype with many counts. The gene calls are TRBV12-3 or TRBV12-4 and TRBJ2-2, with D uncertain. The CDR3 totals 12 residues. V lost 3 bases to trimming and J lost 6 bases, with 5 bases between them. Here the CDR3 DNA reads TGTGCCAGCAGTTTTGGGGCCGGGGAGCTGTTTTTT. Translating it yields CASSFGAGELFF.

The CDR3 DNA sequence: TGTGCCAGCAGGGAACAGGTCTCTGGGGCCAACGTCCTGACTTTC. The encoded protein is CASREQVSGANVLTF. The chain recombines TRBV6-1 with TRBJ2-6, with D possibly being TRBD1 (5 bases). V lost 6 bases and J 0 bases, leaving 9 bases between the germline ends. CDR3 length: 15 amino acids. Germline-derived CDR1 and CDR2 are MNHNS and SASEGT.

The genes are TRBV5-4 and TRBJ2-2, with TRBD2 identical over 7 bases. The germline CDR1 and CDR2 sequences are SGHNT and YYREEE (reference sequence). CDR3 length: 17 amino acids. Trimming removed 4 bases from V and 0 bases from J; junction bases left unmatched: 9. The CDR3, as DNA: TGTGCCAGCAGCCCGGACCGTCGGGGGGCGAACACCGGGGAGCTGTTTTTT. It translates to CASSPDRRGANTGELFF.

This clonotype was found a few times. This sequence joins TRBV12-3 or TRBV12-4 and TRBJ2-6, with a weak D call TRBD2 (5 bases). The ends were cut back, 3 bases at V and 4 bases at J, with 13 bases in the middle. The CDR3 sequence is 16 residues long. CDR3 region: CASSFRVSGGANVLTF. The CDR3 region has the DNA TGTGCCAGCAGTTTTAGGGTCTCGGGGGGGGCCAACGTCCTGACTTTC.